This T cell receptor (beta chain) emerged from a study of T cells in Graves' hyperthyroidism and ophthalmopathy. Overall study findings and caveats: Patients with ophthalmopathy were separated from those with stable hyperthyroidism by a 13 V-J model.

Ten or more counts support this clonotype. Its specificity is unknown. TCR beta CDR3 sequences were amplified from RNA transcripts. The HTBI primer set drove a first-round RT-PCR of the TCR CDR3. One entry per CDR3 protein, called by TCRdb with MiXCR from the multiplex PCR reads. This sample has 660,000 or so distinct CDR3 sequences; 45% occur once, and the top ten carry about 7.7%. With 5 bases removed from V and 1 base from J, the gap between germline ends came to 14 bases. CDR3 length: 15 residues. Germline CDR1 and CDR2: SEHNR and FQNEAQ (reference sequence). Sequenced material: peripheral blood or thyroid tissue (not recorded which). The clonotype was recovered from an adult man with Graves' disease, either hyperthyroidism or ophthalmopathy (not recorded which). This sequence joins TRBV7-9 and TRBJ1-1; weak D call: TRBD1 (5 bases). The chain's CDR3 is CASSPWDGGNTEAFF. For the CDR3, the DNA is TGTGCCAGCAGCCCTTGGGACGGGGGGAACACTGAAGCTTTCTTT.